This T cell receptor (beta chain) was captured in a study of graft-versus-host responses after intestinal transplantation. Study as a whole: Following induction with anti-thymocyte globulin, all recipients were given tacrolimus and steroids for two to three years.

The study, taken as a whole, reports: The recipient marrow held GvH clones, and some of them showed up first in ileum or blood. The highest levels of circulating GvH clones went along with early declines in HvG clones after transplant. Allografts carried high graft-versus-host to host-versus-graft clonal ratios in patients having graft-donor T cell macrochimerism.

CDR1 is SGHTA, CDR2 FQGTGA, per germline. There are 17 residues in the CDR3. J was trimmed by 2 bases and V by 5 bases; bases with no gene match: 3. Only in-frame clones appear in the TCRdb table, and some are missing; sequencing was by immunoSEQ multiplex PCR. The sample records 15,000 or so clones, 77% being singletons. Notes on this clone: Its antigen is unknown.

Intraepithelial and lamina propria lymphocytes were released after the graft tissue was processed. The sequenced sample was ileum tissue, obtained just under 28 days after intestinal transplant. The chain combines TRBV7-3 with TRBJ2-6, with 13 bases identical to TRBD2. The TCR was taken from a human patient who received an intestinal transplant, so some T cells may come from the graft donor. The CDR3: CASSGGTSGAGANVLTF. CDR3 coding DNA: TGTGCCAGCAGCGGGGGGACTAGCGGGGCTGGGGCCAACGTCCTGACTTTC.